This T cell receptor beta chain is drawn from a study of cytomegalovirus exposure and HLA in healthy donors. Germline V CDR1 and CDR2: MNHEY, SVGAGI. The V end lost 1 base, the J end lost 5 bases, and 11 bases lay between the germline ends. This CDR3 contains 14 residues. Primers included in the PCR were 60 Vbeta and 13 Jbeta primers. The assay was immunoSEQ multiplex PCR, and TCRdb's table has in-frame clones only and misses some. There are about 280,000 clones in the sample; approximately 90% occur only once, and around 2.1% lies in the top ten. The source material was PBMCs. The chain joins TRBV6-5 to TRBJ1-1; no clear D. This sequence was found in a woman aged 18-29 years in good health and CMV-seronegative. The CDR3 region is CASSYLTDGTEAFF. The CDR3, as DNA: TGTGCCAGCAGTTACTTAACAGATGGGACTGAAGCTTTCTTT.